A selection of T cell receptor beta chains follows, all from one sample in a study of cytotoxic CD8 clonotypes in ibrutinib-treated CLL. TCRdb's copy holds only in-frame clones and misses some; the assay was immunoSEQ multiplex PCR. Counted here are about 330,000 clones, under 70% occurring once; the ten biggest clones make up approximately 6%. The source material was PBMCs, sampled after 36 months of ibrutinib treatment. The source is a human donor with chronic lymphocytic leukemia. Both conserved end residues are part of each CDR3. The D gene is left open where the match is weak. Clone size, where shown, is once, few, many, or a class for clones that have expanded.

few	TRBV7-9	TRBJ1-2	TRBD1	TGTGCCAGCAGCCCACCCTTGCCGACAGGGCCCAAGTTC	CASSPPLPTGPKF
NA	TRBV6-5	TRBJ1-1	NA	TGTGCCAGCGTTAGTGCAGAGGGCATGAACACTGAAGCTTTCTTT	CASVSAEGMNTEAFF
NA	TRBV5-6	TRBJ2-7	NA	TGTGCCAGCGGGAATCGGGCCTACGAGCAGTACTTC	CASGNRAYEQYF
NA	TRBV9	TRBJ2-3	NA	TGTGCCAGCAGCGTAGCTCTAAATACGCAGTATTTT	CASSVALNTQYF
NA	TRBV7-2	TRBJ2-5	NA	TGTGCCAGCATTTTTAGGGGGGAAGAGACCCAGTACTTC	CASIFRGEETQYF
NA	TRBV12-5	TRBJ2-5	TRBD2	TGTGCTAGTGGTCTCCCGCCCTTACTAGCGGGGTTTAAAGAGACCCAGTACTTC	CASGLPPLLAGFKETQYF
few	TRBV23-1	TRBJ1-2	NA	TGCGCCAGCAGTCCGCCGGCTGGCTACACCTTC	CASSPPAGYTF
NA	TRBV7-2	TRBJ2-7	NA	TGTGCCAGCAGCTCCATCGGTAGGGGACTGACTAGGGAGCAGTACTTC	CASSSIGRGLTREQYF
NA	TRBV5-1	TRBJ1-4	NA	TGCGCCAGCAGCCCGAACAGGGCTGCTAATGAAAAACTGTTTTTT	CASSPNRAANEKLFF
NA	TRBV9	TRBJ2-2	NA	TGTGCCAGCAGCGCAGCCCCGCGAACCGCGAACACCGGGGAGCTGTTTTTT	CASSAAPRTANTGELFF
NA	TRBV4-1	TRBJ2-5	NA	TGCGCCAGCAGCCACCTCATTGCTAGTGTCCAAGAGACCCAGTACTTC	CASSHLIASVQETQYF
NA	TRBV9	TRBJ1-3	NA	TGTGCCAGCAGCGGCCCTACACAGTCTGGAAACACCATATATTTT	CASSGPTQSGNTIYF
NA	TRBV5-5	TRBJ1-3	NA	TGTGCCAGCAGCTTCGGCAGTGGAAACACCATATATTTT	CASSFGSGNTIYF
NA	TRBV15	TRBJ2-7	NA	TGTGCCACCAGCAGAGATGTAGGGAACGAGCAGTACTTC	CATSRDVGNEQYF
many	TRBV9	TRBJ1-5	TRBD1	TGTGCCAGCAGCGAGGGGGCCACCACAGGCAATCAGCCCCAGCATTTT	CASSEGATTGNQPQHF
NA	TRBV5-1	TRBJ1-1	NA	TGCGCCAGCAGCCTCCGAGGGGTGAACACTGAAGCTTTCTTT	CASSLRGVNTEAFF
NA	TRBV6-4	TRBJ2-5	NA	TGTGCCAGCAGTGTTTCTGGGCGGCAGAATACCCAAGAGACCCAGTACTTC	CASSVSGRQNTQETQYF
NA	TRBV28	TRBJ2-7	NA	TGTGCCAGCAGTTTCCCCGGTAGGTCCTACGAGCAGTACTTC	CASSFPGRSYEQYF
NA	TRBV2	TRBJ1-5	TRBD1	TGTGCCAGCAGTGATATTGAGAGGGACAGGGCTAATCAGCCCCAGCATTTT	CASSDIERDRANQPQHF
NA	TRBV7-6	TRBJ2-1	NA	TGTGCCAGCAGCTTAGCGGCGACAGCCTACAATGAGCAGTTCTTC	CASSLAATAYNEQFF
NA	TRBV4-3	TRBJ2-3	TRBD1	TGCGCCAGCAGCCAGGGGACAGGGACAGATACGCAGTATTTT	CASSQGTGTDTQYF
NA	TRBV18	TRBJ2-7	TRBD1	TGTGCCAGCTCACCCGGACAGGGAACCCCGGGAGAGCAGTACTTC	CASSPGQGTPGEQYF
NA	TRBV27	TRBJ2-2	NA	TGTGCCAGCAGGACCTTGGGGCGGGATCTCACCGGGGAGCTGTTTTTT	CASRTLGRDLTGELFF
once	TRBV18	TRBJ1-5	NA	TGTGCCAGCTCAACCAGTCCCCCCTCGCCCCAGCATTTT	CASSTSPPSPQHF
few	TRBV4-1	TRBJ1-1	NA	TGCGCCAGCAGCCTAAATAGAGCGCGAAACACTGAAGCTTTCTTT	CASSLNRARNTEAFF
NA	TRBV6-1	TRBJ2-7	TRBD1	TGTGCCAGCAGTGCCGACAGGGGCCGGGACGAGCAGTACTTC	CASSADRGRDEQYF
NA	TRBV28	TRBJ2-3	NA	TGTGCCAGCAGGTCCAGCGGGACAGATACGCAGTATTTT	CASRSSGTDTQYF
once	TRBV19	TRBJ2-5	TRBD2	TGTGCCAGTAGGGCGGGGGGTGTCGAGACCCAGTACTTC	CASRAGGVETQYF
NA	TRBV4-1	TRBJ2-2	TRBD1	TGCGCCAGCAGCTCCAACAGGGGAAACACCGGGGAGCTGTTTTTT	CASSSNRGNTGELFF
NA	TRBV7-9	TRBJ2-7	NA	TGTGCCAGCAGCTTAGGCACAAAGGAGAGGGAGCTCGAGCAGTACTTC	CASSLGTKERELEQYF
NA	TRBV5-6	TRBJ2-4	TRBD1	TGTGCCAGCAGCTTAGGACAGGGTGACATTCAGTACTTC	CASSLGQGDIQYF
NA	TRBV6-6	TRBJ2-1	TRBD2	TGTGCCAGCAGTTACGTTCGGGGGGGCTCTGAGCAGTTCTTC	CASSYVRGGSEQFF
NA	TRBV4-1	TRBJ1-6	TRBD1	TGCGCCAGCAGCCAATTAGGGACAGGGGTCTATAATTCACCCCTCCACTTT	CASSQLGTGVYNSPLHF
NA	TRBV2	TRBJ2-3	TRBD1	TGTGCCAGCAGACGGACAGGGACCACAGATACGCAGTATTTT	CASRRTGTTDTQYF
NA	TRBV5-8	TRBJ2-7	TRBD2	TGTGCCAGCAGTTCAAAGGTTGGGACTAGAGAGTTCGAGCAGTACTTC	CASSSKVGTREFEQYF
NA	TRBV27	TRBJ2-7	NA	TGTGCCAGCAGGGGGCTGGGGACAACACACTTC	CASRGLGTTHF
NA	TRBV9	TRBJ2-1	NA	TGTGCCAGCAGCGTAGATGAGGGGGGATTTGAGCAGTTCTTC	CASSVDEGGFEQFF
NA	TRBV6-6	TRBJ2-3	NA	TGTGCCAGCAGTTACTCGAGTCCAGATACGCAGTATTTT	CASSYSSPDTQYF
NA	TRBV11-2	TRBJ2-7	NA	TGTGCCAGCAGCGCCTCCGTCGAGCAGTACTTC	CASSASVEQYF
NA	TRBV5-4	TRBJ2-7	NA	TGTGCCAGCAGCTTGCCCTCCATGGATGGGAACTCCTACGAGCAGTACTTC	CASSLPSMDGNSYEQYF
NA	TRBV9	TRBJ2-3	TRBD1	TGTGCCAGCAGCTCCGGGACAGGGGCAGGGGGAGATACGCAGTATTTT	CASSSGTGAGGDTQYF
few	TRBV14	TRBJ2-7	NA	TGTGCCAGCAGTCTCCTAAGCGGCTACGAGCAGTACTTC	CASSLLSGYEQYF
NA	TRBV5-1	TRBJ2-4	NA	TGCGCCAGCAGCTTCGGAGGAATAGCCAAAAACATTCAGTACTTC	CASSFGGIAKNIQYF
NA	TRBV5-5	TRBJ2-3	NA	TGTGCCAGCAGCGCCTATAGCACAGATACGCAGTATTTT	CASSAYSTDTQYF
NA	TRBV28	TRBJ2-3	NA	TGTGCCAGCAGTTCGGCGGACCTCCCAGATACGCAGTATTTT	CASSSADLPDTQYF
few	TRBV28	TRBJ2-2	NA	TGTGCCAGCAGTTTATTCGGGAACGGCGGGGAGCTGTTTTTT	CASSLFGNGGELFF
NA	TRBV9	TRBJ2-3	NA	TGTGCCAGCAGCGTAATACCAAACACAGATACGCAGTATTTT	CASSVIPNTDTQYF
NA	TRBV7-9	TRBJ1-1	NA	TGTGCCAGCACCTCCGGGCAGGGAGTGACTGAAGCTTTCTTT	CASTSGQGVTEAFF
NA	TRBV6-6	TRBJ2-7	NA	TGTGCCAGCAGTGGCCGGATGATCGAGCAGTACTTC	CASSGRMIEQYF
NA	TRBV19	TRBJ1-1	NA	TGTGCCAGTAGTATTAACACTGAAGCTTTCTTT	CASSINTEAFF
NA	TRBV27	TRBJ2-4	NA	TGTGCCAGCAGTCTCTGGGGGCAGAGAAACATTCAGTACTTC	CASSLWGQRNIQYF
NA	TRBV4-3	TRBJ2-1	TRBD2	TGCGCCAGCAGGGAGGCGGGAGGCAGTGAGCAGTTCTTC	CASREAGGSEQFF
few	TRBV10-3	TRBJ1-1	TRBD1	TGTGCCATCAGTGATACACAGGGGGTTATTTCTGAAGCTTTCTTT	CAISDTQGVISEAFF
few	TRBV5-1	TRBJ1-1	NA	TGCGCCAGCAGCTTGACTATTAGTCACGGAGCTTTCTTT	CASSLTISHGAFF
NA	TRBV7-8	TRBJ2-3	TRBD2	TGTGCCAGCAGCTTAGGATTTAGGGGGACTAGCGGCCTCCATACGCAGTATTTT	CASSLGFRGTSGLHTQYF
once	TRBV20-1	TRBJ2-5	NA	TGCAGTGCTAGAGGGGTGACCCAGTACTTC	CSARGVTQYF
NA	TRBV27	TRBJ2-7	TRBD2	TGTGCCAGCAGGACTAGCGGGGGGGCGCACGAGCAGTACTTC	CASRTSGGAHEQYF
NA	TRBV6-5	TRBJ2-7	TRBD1	TGTGCCAGCAGTTACTCGGGACAGGGGTCCTACGAGCAGTACTTC	CASSYSGQGSYEQYF
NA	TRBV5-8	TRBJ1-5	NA	TGTGCCAGCACCCACCGGGACCGAAATCAGCCCCAGCATTTT	CASTHRDRNQPQHF
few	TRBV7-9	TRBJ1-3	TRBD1	TGTGCCAGCAGCTCGGACAGGAAATCTGGAAACACCATATATTTT	CASSSDRKSGNTIYF